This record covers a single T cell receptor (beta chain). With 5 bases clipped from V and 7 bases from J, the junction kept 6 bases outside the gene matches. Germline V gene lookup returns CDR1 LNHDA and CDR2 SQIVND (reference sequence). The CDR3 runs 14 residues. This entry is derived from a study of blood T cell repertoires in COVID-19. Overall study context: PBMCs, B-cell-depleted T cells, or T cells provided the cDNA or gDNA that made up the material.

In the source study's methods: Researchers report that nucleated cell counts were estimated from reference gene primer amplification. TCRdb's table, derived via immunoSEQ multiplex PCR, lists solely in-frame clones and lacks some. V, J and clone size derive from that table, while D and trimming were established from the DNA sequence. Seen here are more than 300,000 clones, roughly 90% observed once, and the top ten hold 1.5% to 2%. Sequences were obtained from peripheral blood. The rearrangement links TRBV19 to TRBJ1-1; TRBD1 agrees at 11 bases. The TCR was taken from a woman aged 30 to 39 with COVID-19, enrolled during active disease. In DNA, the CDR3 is TGTGCCAGTAGTTACCGGACAGGGGGCGGTGAAGCTTTCTTT. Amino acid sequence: CASSYRTGGGEAFF.